This TCR beta chain was sequenced for a study of T cell changes during pregnancy in multiple sclerosis. CDR3 length: 13 amino acids. The V gene's germline CDR1 is MGHRA and CDR2 YSYEKL. Trimming stripped 0 bases from V and 4 bases from J, with 6 bases between. Produced via immunoSEQ multiplex PCR; TCRdb's table is partial and in-frame only. Here the sample spans about 120,000 clones, approximately 93% being singletons. The origin of this receptor is a female donor with multiple sclerosis, enrolled in a pregnancy study. V and J are TRBV4-1 and TRBJ1-2; D possibly corresponds to TRBD1 (6 bases). This specimen consisted of peripheral blood, obtained before pregnancy. The CDR3 loop is CASSQDRGYGYTF. CDR3 DNA: TGCGCCAGCAGCCAAGACAGGGGCTATGGCTACACCTTC.